Presented here are 6 T cell receptor beta chains from one specimen sequenced in a study of CD4 and CD8 cells across lung adenocarcinoma regions (dated by TCRdb to 2017 to 2018). Library generation was performed with PCR. The sample was run on a HiSeq X Ten. The public reads were quality trimmed at Q25 with fastp and then assembled into clones with MiXCR by TCRdb, keeping productive beta chains. Identical CDR3 protein sequences are pooled into one entry, listed with their most common genes and DNA. This sample holds some 16,000 distinct CDR3 sequences; around 55% were observed only once. 32% of the sample is taken by the ten largest. Sequencing was done on a sample of CD8+ T cells from the center of a lung tumor. What this sample's cell subset or site label stands for: tumor center region. All receptors derive from a female donor with lung adenocarcinoma. The CD4 and CD8 labels of this study may be unreliable.

This clonotype was seen ten or more times. The J gene is TRBJ2-5, the V gene TRBV6-5; TRBD1 aligns across 8 bases. The J call is doubtful: the DNA matches TRBJ2-7 better. Germline CDR1 is MNHEY and CDR2 is SVGAGI. This CDR3 comprises 14 residues. CDR3 in DNA: TGTGCCACGACCGGACAGGGCGGTCCCTACGAGCAGTACTTC. The encoded protein is CATTGQGGPYEQYF.

The rearrangement links TRBV25-1 to TRBJ2-5; 9 positions match TRBD2. Per the germline V gene, CDR1 is MGHDK and CDR2 is SYGVNS. CDR3 size: 14 residues. Here the CDR3 reads CAGRGGGEQDTQYF. DNA for the CDR3: TGTGCGGGGCGCGGGGGGGGTGAACAAGACACTCAGTACTTC.

V is TRBV7-9 and J is TRBJ2-1, with D perhaps matching TRBD1 or TRBD2 (5 bases each). The germline CDR1 and CDR2 sequences are SEHNR and FQNEAQ (reference sequence). The V end was cut by 5 bases, the J end by 13 bases, with 21 bases between. The CDR3 loop spans 14 amino acids. The CDR3 coding sequence is TGTGCCAGCAGCCCGGGGCGTCAGGGAGAGACCCAGTTCTTC. This codes for CASSPGRQGETQFF.

This chain links TRBV6-1 with TRBJ2-1; 9 positions match TRBD2. The V gene end was trimmed by 6 bases and the J gene end by 15 bases; junction bases not matched to a gene: 15. CDR1 and CDR2 from the germline V gene are MNHNS and SASEGT. CDR3 length: 14 amino acids. The CDR3 DNA reads TGTGCCAGCAGCGACGCAGAGCTAGCGGGACCCCCGTTCTTC. Translating it yields CASSDAELAGPPFF.

Many counts were recorded for this clonotype. This rearrangement joins TRBV6-5 to TRBJ2-3; TRBD2 matches at 11 bases. CDR3 length: 15 amino acids. Germline values: CDR1 MNHEY, CDR2 SVGAGI. V lost 6 bases and J lost 11; bases outside the gene matches: 13. CDR3 in amino acids: CASRFSGTSGNEQYF. CDR3 DNA: TGTGCCAGCAGATTCTCCGGGACTAGCGGCAATGAGCAGTATTTT.

V and J are TRBV10-2 and TRBJ1-1; a possible D gene is TRBD1 (5 bases). V lost 6 bases, J lost 6 bases, and 17 bases lay in between. The CDR3 contains 14 residues. Germline V gives CDR1 WSHSY, CDR2 SAAADI. The CDR3 coding sequence is TGCGCCAGCAGCCAGTATACAGGAGAGGCTGAAGCTTTCTTT. Translating gives CASSQYTGEAEAFF.